This entry lists 22 T cell receptor beta chains sequenced from one sample in a study of T-cell memory formation after mild COVID-19. A single record per CDR3 protein comes from TCRdb applying MiXCR to the 5' RACE reads. Of 300,000 to 400,000 distinct CDR3 sequences listed, around 15% are singletons. The sequencing input was PBMCs or a T cell subset sorted from them (not recorded which). The receptors come from a man younger than 30 who had mild COVID-19 (a few samples of this study predate the infection). Cell type and time point are not known.

A few counts support this clonotype. The V and J genes are TRBV7-9 and TRBJ2-1; 8 positions agree with TRBD1. The V gene's germline CDR1 is SEHNR and CDR2 FQNEAQ (reference sequence). The CDR3 sequence is 10 residues long. V lost 6 bases and J lost 14; bases outside the gene matches: 3. The CDR3: CASRDRVKFF. CDR3 DNA: TGTGCCAGCAGGGACAGGGTAAAGTTCTTC.

The chain carries TRBV29-1 and TRBJ2-7, with 9 bases lining up with TRBD1. Germline CDR1 and CDR2: SQVTM and ANQGSEA. CDR3 size: 13 residues. With 7 bases clipped from V and 3 bases from J, the junction kept 7 bases outside the gene matches. Written as DNA, the CDR3 is TGCAGCGCCGCCATGACAGGGGGCTACGAGCAGTACTTC. Its protein is CSAAMTGGYEQYF.

The chain has TRBV7-6 and TRBJ2-1; D uncertain. This CDR3 is 14 amino acids long. Trimming shortened V by 0 bases and J by 3 bases, and 6 bases separated the two germline ends. Germline V lookup: CDR1 SGHVS, CDR2 FNYEAQ. CDR3 nucleotide sequence: TGTGCCAGCAGCTTAGCGGCAGGCTACAATGAGCAGTTCTTC. As protein: CASSLAAGYNEQFF.

This clonotype has a count of ten or more. V usage is TRBV10-3 and J usage is TRBJ2-2; TRBD1 is a possible D gene (6 bases). CDR3 length equals 14 residues. V dropped 6 bases and J dropped 0 bases, with 8 bases sitting between them. Germline V gene lookup returns CDR1 ENHRY and CDR2 SYGVKD. The CDR3 coding sequence is TGTGCCATCAGGGACAGCGCGAACACCGGGGAGCTGTTTTTT. Translated, it gives CAIRDSANTGELFF.

The chain recombines TRBV7-2 with TRBJ2-1, with 12 bases aligning to TRBD2. Germline V gene sequence: CDR1 SGHTA, CDR2 FQGNSA. The CDR3 totals 16 residues. V lost 6 bases and J lost 3; bases outside the gene matches: 6. This chain's CDR3 is CASSSSGGAVYNEQFF. CDR3 DNA: TGTGCCAGCAGTTCTAGCGGGGGGGCCGTCTACAATGAGCAGTTCTTC.

Only a few counts were recorded for this clonotype. In nucleotides, the CDR3 is TGTGCCAGCAGTTTGTGGGGCTCCTACGAGCAGTACTTC. Its protein product is CASSLWGSYEQYF. The chain links TRBV12-3 or TRBV12-4 to TRBJ2-7; D remains unclear. CDR3 length: 13 residues. V gave up 3 bases and J gave up 0 bases, with 6 bases separating them.

The sample holds a few counts of this clonotype. This chain links TRBV20-1 with TRBJ2-2; the match to TRBD1 covers 7 bases. This CDR3 region has 14 residues. CDR1 and CDR2 from the germline V gene are DFQATT and SNEGSKA (reference sequence). V trimming: 0 bases; J trimming: 3 bases; junction bases outside the gene matches: 1. CDR3 loop: CSARDQGDTGELFF. In nucleotides, the CDR3 is TGCAGTGCTAGAGATCAGGGGGACACCGGGGAGCTGTTTTTT.

CDR3 amino acids: CASSVRLADTQYF. CDR3 nucleotides: TGTGCCAGCAGCGTGAGACTAGCAGATACGCAGTATTTT. The rearrangement joins TRBV9 to TRBJ2-3, with a tentative D call TRBD2 (6 bases). Germline V gene sequence: CDR1 SGDLS, CDR2 YYNGEE. Trimming took 2 bases from V and 4 from J, leaving 8 bases between them. The CDR3 spans 13 residues.

This clonotype has a handful of counts. The junction departs from the called germline gene at one end, perhaps through a read error. The chain couples TRBV24-1 to TRBJ1-5; D call uncertain. CDR1 KGHDR and CDR2 SFDVKD come from the germline V gene. This CDR3 contains 14 residues. The CDR3 nucleotides read TGTGCCACCAGTGATTTTGGTAGCGATCAGCCCCAGCATTTT. Protein product: CATSDFGSDQPQHF.

The chain recombines TRBV6-1 with TRBJ2-3; 9 positions match TRBD2. The junction had 10 bases not matched to a gene; V was cut back by 3 bases and J by 6 bases. The CDR3 is made up of 16 amino acids. CDR1 MNHNS and CDR2 SASEGT come from the germline V gene. This chain's CDR3 is CASSDRASGAPDTQYF. In DNA, the CDR3 is TGTGCCAGCAGTGATAGGGCTAGCGGGGCCCCCGATACGCAGTATTTT.

The chain uses TRBV10-3 and TRBJ2-1, with unresolved D. Germline V gene data show CDR1 as ENHRY and CDR2 as SYGVKD. The CDR3 contains 14 residues. The V and J ends lost 4 bases and 3 bases respectively, with 10 bases between them. CDR3 in amino acids: CAISGARNYNEQFF. The CDR3 DNA follows: TGTGCCATCAGTGGTGCCAGGAACTACAATGAGCAGTTCTTC.

This clonotype has more than one count but fewer than ten. The genes are TRBV7-9 and TRBJ1-1, with TRBD1 matching over 9 bases. With V trimmed by 5 bases and J by 8 bases, 12 bases remained unmatched. This CDR3 has 15 residues. Germline values: CDR1 SEHNR, CDR2 FQNEAQ (reference sequence). CDR3: CASSVSTGGSPEAFF. Written as DNA, the CDR3 is TGTGCCAGCAGCGTCTCCACAGGGGGCTCCCCGGAAGCTTTCTTT.

The rearrangement links TRBV4-1 to TRBJ2-2; TRBD1 or TRBD2 may be the D gene (5 bases each). Trimming pared 1 base from V and 6 bases from J, leaving 12 bases between. Germline V CDR1 and CDR2: MGHRA, YSYEKL. This CDR3 contains 15 residues. CDR3 nucleotide sequence: TGCGCCAGCAGCCAAGTGCAGGGAGTGCCCGGGGAGCTGTTTTTT. Residues: CASSQVQGVPGELFF.

J is TRBJ2-5 and V is TRBV4-3; D is perhaps TRBD1 or TRBD2 (5 bases each). This CDR3 region has 15 residues. Germline V gene sequence: CDR1 LGHNA, CDR2 YSLEER. The germline V and J ends were trimmed by 3 bases and 1 base, with 12 bases remaining between them. The CDR3 here is CASSQVRDGQETQYF. Written as DNA, the CDR3 is TGCGCCAGCAGCCAGGTCCGGGACGGCCAAGAGACCCAGTACTTC.

V is TRBV4-1 and J is TRBJ1-2; D uncertain. Germline CDR1 is MGHRA and CDR2 is YSYEKL. Deletions cut 1 base from V and 8 bases from J, with 29 bases between. This CDR3 has 19 amino acids. CDR3 residues: CASSQGTNLNAGPGGGYTF. CDR3 nucleotide sequence: TGCGCCAGCAGCCAAGGGACCAATCTAAACGCGGGCCCTGGAGGGGGCTACACCTTC.

CDR3 amino acids: CASSFGPQTSGYTF. CDR3 DNA: TGCGCCAGCAGCTTCGGACCACAAACCTCTGGCTACACCTTC. The chain carries TRBV5-1 and TRBJ1-2; D is undetermined. The CDR3 spans 14 residues. V gave up 2 bases and J gave up 7 bases, with 15 bases separating them. Germline lookup yields CDR1 SGHRS and CDR2 YFSETQ. Combining the CDR3 with reference TRBV5-1 and TRBJ1-2 gives the whole variable domain KAGVTQTPRYLIKTRGQQVTLSCSPISGHRSVSWYQQTPGQGLQFLFEYFSETQRNKGNFPGRFSGRQFSNSRSEMNVSTLELGDSALYLCASSFGPQTSGYTFGSGTRLTVV.

This sequence joins TRBV11-2 and TRBJ2-7; D unresolved. V gave up 5 bases and J gave up 2 bases, with 10 bases separating them. This CDR3 is built from 13 residues. The germline V gene has CDR1 SGHAT and CDR2 FQNNGV. The CDR3 coding sequence is TGTGCCAGCAGCCCCGATTGGCCCTACGAGCAGTACTTC. Translating gives CASSPDWPYEQYF.

This clonotype showed up just a few times. This CDR3 reads CASSLDLGGYEQYV. CDR3 sequence (DNA): TGTGCCAGCAGCTTAGATTTAGGAGGGTACGAGCAGTACGTC. The chain combines TRBV11-2 with TRBJ2-7, with a possible D match to TRBD2 (6 bases). CDR3 size: 14 residues. Trimming removed 0 bases from V and 4 bases from J, with 10 bases in between. Germline assignment: CDR1 SGHAT and CDR2 FQNNGV.

The chain is built from TRBV20-1 and TRBJ2-7; tentatively, D is TRBD2 (5 bases). The CDR3 is 14 amino acids. Trimming cost V 5 bases and J 2 bases, with 16 bases left between them. Germline V gene sequence: CDR1 DFQATT, CDR2 SNEGSKA (reference sequence). CDR3 in amino acids: CSAGGRRETYEQYF. The DNA of the CDR3 is TGCAGTGCTGGTGGCCGTCGGGAAACCTACGAGCAGTACTTC.

The sample holds many counts of this clonotype. This chain connects TRBV20-1 to TRBJ2-5; possible D gene TRBD1, 5 bases. CDR1 and CDR2 from the germline V gene are DFQATT and SNEGSKA (reference sequence). V lost 2 bases and J lost 2, with 9 bases in between. The length of the CDR3 is 13 residues. Here the CDR3 reads CSARYQGQETQYF. The CDR3 DNA follows: TGCAGTGCTAGATACCAGGGACAAGAGACCCAGTACTTC.

J is TRBJ1-2 and V is TRBV4-3; D is uncertain. CDR3 length: 13 amino acids. V was clipped by 0 bases and J by 12 bases, with 14 bases between them. The germline gives CDR1 LGHNA, CDR2 YSLEER. CDR3 bases: TGCGCCAGCAGCCAAGATTTCCTGAGTGCCGACACCTTC. Its protein is CASSQDFLSADTF.

The DNA for the CDR3 is TGCAGCGTTGGGGGGTCTTTAGGCGAGCAGTACGTC. Translation gives CSVGGSLGEQYV. The rearrangement uses TRBV29-1 and TRBJ2-7; tentatively, D is TRBD1 or TRBD2 (5 bases each). Germline-derived CDR1 and CDR2 are SQVTM and ANQGSEA. The V and J ends lost 4 bases and 6 bases respectively, with 13 bases between them. CDR3 length equals 12 residues.